A single sample is the source of the 30 T cell receptor beta chains below, sequenced in a study of blood T cells in healthy people across ages. Sample-barcoded 5' priming and a J-beta primer mix drove a second PCR of about 6 to 12 cycles. TCRdb reanalysed the 5' RACE reads using MiXCR and keeps one entry per CDR3 protein. This sample has approximately 1.5 million distinct CDR3 sequences, with 34% found just once. Sequencing used blood. The receptors shown here come from a woman in her thirties in good health.

This clonotype showed up just a few times. The chain couples TRBV5-1 to TRBJ1-2; D unclear. The CDR3 is made up of 14 amino acids. Trimming removed 0 bases at V and 3 bases at J, with 9 bases between. Germline V CDR1 and CDR2: SGHRS, YFSETQ. The CDR3 region has the DNA TGCGCCAGCAGCTTGGATTCAGGTCACTATGGCTACACCTTC. This translates into CASSLDSGHYGYTF.

CDR3 residues: CASSLGDPLNTEAFF. DNA for the CDR3: TGCGCCAGCAGCTTGGGGGACCCCCTTAACACTGAAGCTTTCTTT. The V call is TRBV5-1, the J call TRBJ1-1; D possibly corresponds to TRBD1 (5 bases). Trimming stripped 0 bases from V and 2 bases from J, with 11 bases between. Germline-derived CDR1 and CDR2 are SGHRS and YFSETQ. This CDR3 contains 15 residues.

The chain carries TRBV5-1 and TRBJ2-1; possible D gene TRBD2, 6 bases. V lost 4 bases and J lost 2, with 13 bases in between. The CDR3 runs 15 residues. CDR1 and CDR2 from the germline V gene are SGHRS and YFSETQ. The CDR3 reads CASSITWGAYNEQFF. CDR3 DNA: TGCGCCAGCAGCATCACGTGGGGGGCCTACAATGAGCAGTTCTTC.

The rearrangement uses TRBV9 and TRBJ2-5, with 9 positions matching TRBD2. The DNA end lines up better with TRBJ2-7; the J call may be wrong. Germline V gene sequence: CDR1 SGDLS, CDR2 YYNGEE. The CDR3 sequence is 16 residues long. CDR3 sequence (DNA): TGTGCCAGCAGCGCCTATGGGGCGGCTAGCGGGATCGAGCAGTACTTC. Its protein is CASSAYGAASGIEQYF.

This clonotype was detected only a few times. This chain uses TRBV10-2 with TRBJ1-2; 7 nucleotides match TRBD1. The CDR3 extends over 14 amino acids. V was clipped by 8 bases and J by 7 bases; unmatched bases: 13. Germline CDR1 is WSHSY and CDR2 is SAAADI. This CDR3 reads CASGPLDREGGYTF. For the CDR3, the DNA is TGCGCCAGCGGGCCACTAGACAGGGAAGGTGGCTACACCTTC.

This clonotype was detected a few times. The gene calls are TRBV10-3 and TRBJ2-7; a possible D gene is TRBD1 (6 bases). Trimming shortened V by 0 bases and J by 2 bases, and 11 bases separated the two germline ends. CDR1 and CDR2 (germline): ENHRY, SYGVKD. The CDR3 is made up of 15 amino acids. The CDR3 region is CAISESVDSTYEQYF. The DNA for the CDR3 is TGTGCCATCAGTGAGTCGGTGGACAGCACCTACGAGCAGTACTTC.

The chain couples TRBV4-1 to TRBJ1-1, with D uncertain. The V end was cut by 11 bases, the J end by 5 bases, with 18 bases between. This CDR3 region has 13 residues. The germline V gene encodes CDR1 MGHRA and CDR2 YSYEKL. CDR3 DNA sequence: TGCGCCGCAAAGGAAAGGGAAGGGACTGAAGCTTTCTTT. Translating it yields CAAKEREGTEAFF.

The chain has TRBV29-1 and TRBJ2-3; D remains unclear. Trimming cost V 0 bases and J 1 base, with 8 bases left between them. This CDR3 has 14 residues. Germline CDR1 is SQVTM and CDR2 is ANQGSEA. CDR3 in amino acids: CSVEDPRGTDTQYF. CDR3 sequence (DNA): TGCAGCGTTGAAGATCCGAGAGGCACAGATACGCAGTATTTT.

This clonotype came up a few times. This chain links TRBV27 with TRBJ2-7, with 9 bases that match TRBD1. Germline assignment: CDR1 MNHEY and CDR2 SMNVEV (reference sequence). This CDR3 has 15 residues. Germline trimming cut 5 bases from V and 0 bases from J; bases unmatched to any gene: 5. The CDR3 here is CASSGTGKGSYEQYF. In nucleotides, the CDR3 is TGTGCCAGCAGTGGGACAGGGAAGGGCTCCTACGAGCAGTACTTC.

This clonotype appeared a few times. The chain joins TRBV7-9 to TRBJ2-5; the D gene is possibly TRBD1 (6 bases). The V gene lost 2 bases and the J gene lost 7 bases, with 20 bases spanning the gap. Germline CDR1 is SEHNR and CDR2 is FQNEAQ (reference sequence). The CDR3 has 16 residues. The CDR3 DNA follows: TGTGCCAGCAGCTTATTTCCCTCCCAGGGGCGAGGGACCCAGTACTTC. It yields the protein CASSLFPSQGRGTQYF.

This rearrangement joins TRBV19 to TRBJ1-1; TRBD1 aligns across 7 bases. V lost 4 bases to trimming and J lost 1 base; unmatched junction nucleotides: 6. Germline loops: CDR1 LNHDA, CDR2 SQIVND (reference sequence). The CDR3 runs 15 residues. The CDR3 region has the DNA TGTGCCAGTAGTACCGAGACAGGGTGGAACACTGAAGCTTTCTTT. Protein sequence: CASSTETGWNTEAFF.

The sample holds a few counts of this clonotype. V is TRBV6-5 and J is TRBJ1-5; D might be TRBD1 (5 bases). The germline V and J ends were trimmed by 0 bases and 0 bases, with 15 bases remaining between them. Germline CDR1 is MNHEY and CDR2 is SVGAGI. This CDR3 region has 18 residues. CDR3 sequence: CASSYSIRTGHSNQPQHF. The CDR3 DNA follows: TGTGCCAGCAGTTACTCGATCCGTACAGGCCATAGCAATCAGCCCCAGCATTTT.

This clonotype was observed many times. The chain uses TRBV12-3 or TRBV12-4 and TRBJ1-2; no reliable D call. Between the trimmed V and J ends, which lost 8 bases and 10 bases, there was a span of 17 bases. The CDR3 runs 12 residues. CDR3: CASSPPDVDYTF. CDR3 sequence (DNA): TGTGCCAGCTCACCCCCCGATGTCGACTACACCTTC.

This clonotype has a handful of counts. The chain joins TRBV20-1 to TRBJ2-5; 14 bases agree with TRBD2. Germline CDR1 and CDR2: DFQATT and SNEGSKA (reference sequence). This CDR3 region has 17 residues. V dropped 3 bases and J dropped 9; count of bases not matched to a gene: 15. CDR3 residues: CSASTTGLAGGQVAQYF. CDR3 coding DNA: TGCAGTGCTAGCACCACCGGACTAGCGGGGGGACAAGTTGCCCAGTACTTC.

The chain couples TRBV20-1 to TRBJ2-1; maybe TRBD1 (6 bases). The CDR3 covers 19 residues. CDR1 is DFQATT and CDR2 is SNEGSKA in the germline V gene (reference sequence). V was pared by 3 bases and J by 0 bases, with 24 bases between. CDR3 nucleotide sequence: TGCAGTGCTAGTGCATCCGGGGCAGGGGTGTGGGGCTCCTACAATGAGCAGTTCTTC. Translation: CSASASGAGVWGSYNEQFF.

The chain joins TRBV20-1 to TRBJ2-1; no clear D gene. This CDR3 has 16 amino acids. Germline V gene lookup returns CDR1 DFQATT and CDR2 SNEGSKA (reference sequence). Trimming shortened V by 1 base and J by 0 bases, and 13 bases separated the two germline ends. The CDR3 sequence: CSARGLGPSSYNEQFF. In DNA form, the CDR3 reads TGCAGTGCTAGAGGACTCGGGCCAAGCTCCTACAATGAGCAGTTCTTC.

This clonotype was seen a handful of times. J is TRBJ2-1 and V is TRBV20-1; TRBD2 matches at 9 bases. V gave up 5 bases and J gave up 5 bases; unmatched junction bases: 4. The germline V gene has CDR1 DFQATT and CDR2 SNEGSKA (reference sequence). The CDR3 consists of 13 residues. This chain's CDR3 is CSAWGLANNEQFF. The CDR3 region has the DNA TGCAGTGCTTGGGGACTAGCCAACAATGAGCAGTTCTTC.

This clonotype was seen repeatedly, ten times or more. Here the CDR3 DNA reads TGCAGTGCTAGGGGGGACATATACAATGAGCAGTTCTTC. This encodes CSARGDIYNEQFF. The gene calls are TRBV20-1 and TRBJ2-1; the D gene is possibly TRBD1 (6 bases). This CDR3 region has 13 residues. Trimming pared 3 bases from V and 4 bases from J, leaving 10 bases between. Germline values: CDR1 DFQATT, CDR2 SNEGSKA (reference sequence).

Note on this clonotype: A junction end diverges from the germline sequence, so it may reflect a read error. The chain links TRBV29-1 to TRBJ2-1; 8 nucleotides agree with TRBD2. The CDR3 sequence is 15 residues long. Germline CDR1 and CDR2: SQVTM and ANQGSEA. This CDR3 reads CSVEKRESSYNKQFF. CDR3 in DNA: TGCAGCGTCGAAAAGCGGGAGAGCTCCTACAATAAGCAGTTCTTC.

V and J are TRBV3-1 and TRBJ2-3; TRBD1 agrees at 7 bases. The ends lost 4 bases at V and 2 bases at J; junction bases unmatched: 6. This CDR3 spans 15 amino acids. Germline values: CDR1 LGHDT, CDR2 YNNKEL (reference sequence). CDR3 DNA: TGTGCCAGCAGCCCCCGGGACAGAAACACAGATACGCAGTATTTT. This gives the protein CASSPRDRNTDTQYF.

About this clonotype: A much bigger clone sits one base away, suggesting this may be a read error. The rearrangement links TRBV20-1 to TRBJ2-3; D ambiguous. V was clipped by 3 bases and J by 0 bases, with 19 bases between them. CDR1 is DFQATT, CDR2 SNEGSKA, per germline (reference sequence). CDR3 length equals 17 residues. This chain's CDR3 is CSARCYVGCSSTDTQYF. The CDR3 DNA reads TGCAGTGCTAGGTGCTATGTTGGGTGCAGTAGCACAGATACGCAGTATTTT.

The rearrangement links TRBV7-3 to TRBJ2-1; a possible D gene is TRBD1 (6 bases). The V end was cut by 1 base, the J end by 10 bases, with 14 bases between. The CDR3 loop spans 14 amino acids. Per germline, CDR1 SGHTA and CDR2 FQGTGA. CDR3 region: CASSLNDGDIEQFF. CDR3 coding DNA: TGTGCCAGCAGCTTAAACGACGGGGACATCGAGCAGTTCTTC. Using reference TRBV7-3 and TRBJ2-1 for the parts outside the CDR3, the full variable domain is GAGVSQTPSNKVTEKGKYVELRCDPISGHTALYWYRQSLGQGPEFLIYFQGTGAADDSGLPNDRFFAVRPEGSVSTLKIQRTERGDSAVYLCASSLNDGDIEQFFGPGTRLTVL.

This clonotype has just a few counts. This chain connects TRBV20-1 to TRBJ2-3, with 9 bases that match TRBD2. This CDR3 has 16 amino acids. J was trimmed by 6 bases and V by 2 bases; bases with no gene match: 12. Germline values: CDR1 DFQATT, CDR2 SNEGSKA (reference sequence). CDR3 residues: CSARTVAGVKGDTQYF. Here the CDR3 DNA reads TGCAGTGCTAGAACCGTAGCGGGGGTAAAGGGGGATACGCAGTATTTT.

In regard to this clonotype: The junction differs from germline at one of its ends, possibly a read error. The CDR3 is CAISDPDRGDNQPRHF. CDR3 DNA: TGTGCCATCAGTGACCCTGACAGGGGGGACAATCAGCCCCGGCATTTT. The V and J genes are TRBV10-3 and TRBJ1-5; TRBD1 agrees at 9 bases. The CDR3 is made up of 16 amino acids. Per germline, CDR1 ENHRY and CDR2 SYGVKD.

As concerns this clonotype: At one boundary the junction diverges from the germline segment, which might be a read error. The chain joins TRBV5-6 to TRBJ2-2; D gene unclear. The germline CDR1 and CDR2 sequences are SGHDT and YYEEEE. CDR3 length: 16 residues. In nucleotides, the CDR3 is TGTGCCAGCGGCTTGTTAGCCACAACGAACACCGGGGAGCTGTTTTTT. Translation: CASGLLATTNTGELFF.

This clonotype was recorded at least ten times. The rearrangement joins TRBV10-3 to TRBJ1-5; no definite D call. The CDR3 covers 14 residues. Trimming cost V 4 bases and J 0 bases, with 7 bases left between them. The germline V gene has CDR1 ENHRY and CDR2 SYGVKD. As DNA, the CDR3 is TGTGCCATCAGTGTGGGGTATAGCAATCAGCCCCAGCATTTT. This encodes CAISVGYSNQPQHF.

Here the CDR3 reads CASSVAPGLTLYNEQFF. The CDR3 DNA reads as TGTGCCAGCAGCGTAGCCCCCGGTCTTACCCTTTACAATGAGCAGTTCTTC. The V and J genes are TRBV11-2 and TRBJ2-1; no reliable D call. V lost 5 bases to trimming and J lost 4 bases, with 21 bases between them. CDR1 and CDR2 from the germline V gene are SGHAT and FQNNGV. This CDR3 spans 17 amino acids.

Only a few counts were recorded for this clonotype. V usage is TRBV7-3 and J usage is TRBJ2-1; 10 bases are a match to TRBD2. Per germline, CDR1 SGHTA and CDR2 FQGTGA. Losses at the gene ends were 4 bases for V and 8 bases for J; bases not matched to a gene: 11. CDR3 length: 16 residues. The CDR3 coding sequence is TGTGCCAGCAGCTCCTCCCTACTAGCGGGGTTGCATGAGCAGTTCTTC. Residues: CASSSSLLAGLHEQFF.

The sample holds a few counts of this clonotype. The chain uses TRBV27 and TRBJ2-1; D gene unclear. This CDR3 comprises 14 residues. Germline V gene data show CDR1 as MNHEY and CDR2 as SMNVEV (reference sequence). Trimming removed 2 bases at V and 8 bases at J, with 13 bases between. CDR3 coding DNA: TGTGCCAGCAGTTTAACCCCCCGAATCGATGAGCAGTTCTTC. Amino acids: CASSLTPRIDEQFF.

This clonotype was counted a few times. The V call is TRBV9, the J call TRBJ2-1; perhaps D is TRBD1 or TRBD2 (6 bases each). The CDR3 sequence is 14 residues long. Germline CDR1 is SGDLS and CDR2 is YYNGEE. V dropped 3 bases and J dropped 7 bases, with 14 bases sitting between them. The CDR3 loop is CASSGSLGGNEQFF. The CDR3 DNA sequence: TGTGCCAGCAGCGGCTCACTAGGGGGGAATGAGCAGTTCTTC.